These 25 T cell receptor beta chains were sequenced from one sample in a study of blood T cells in healthy people across ages. A second PCR, run for about 7 to 11 cycles, used a sample-barcoded 5' primer plus a J-beta primer mix. MiXCR, applied by TCRdb to the 5' RACE reads, yields one record per CDR3 protein. The repertoire holds roughly 500,000 distinct CDR3 sequences, 25% to 30% seen once, with 15% to 20% in the top ten. Sequencing used blood. All receptors derive from a woman aged 70 to 79 in good health.

The V and J genes are TRBV12-3 or TRBV12-4 and TRBJ1-2; TRBD1 might be the D (6 bases). The CDR3 spans 14 residues. V was pared by 6 bases and J by 4 bases, with 15 bases between. The CDR3 reads CASRDSVKSYGYTF. The DNA for the CDR3 is TGTGCCAGCAGGGACAGTGTGAAATCCTATGGCTACACCTTC.

V is TRBV6-2 or TRBV6-3 and J is TRBJ2-3, with TRBD2 identical over 12 bases. CDR3 size: 17 residues. Germline loops: CDR1 MNHEY, CDR2 SVGEGT. The J segment lost 3 bases and the V segment lost 4 bases, leaving 8 bases of the junction unmatched. The CDR3 DNA sequence: TGTGCCAGCAGTTCAGGGAGGACTAGCGGGGCGACAGATACGCAGTATTTT. This encodes CASSSGRTSGATDTQYF.

This clonotype was seen a few times. A read error may explain this, as a much larger clone is one base away. The chain carries TRBV2 and TRBJ2-5; the match to TRBD1 covers 8 bases. Germline V gives CDR1 SNHLY, CDR2 FYNNEI. This CDR3 spans 17 amino acids. CDR3 region: CANSELVVRTGRETQYF. The DNA of the CDR3 is TGTGCCAACAGTGAATTGGTGGTCAGGACAGGGCGAGAGACCCAGTACTTC.

This clonotype was found a few times. The chain employs TRBV12-3 or TRBV12-4 and TRBJ2-7; TRBD1 is a possible D gene (5 bases). Between the trimmed V and J ends, which lost 6 bases and 2 bases, there was a span of 14 bases. The CDR3 has 14 amino acids. CDR3 coding DNA: TGTGCCAGCAGACGTAATAGGGGCACCTACGAGCAGTACTTC. Translating gives CASRRNRGTYEQYF.

A few counts support this clonotype. The chain couples TRBV9 to TRBJ2-5; possible D gene TRBD2, 5 bases. The germline V gene has CDR1 SGDLS and CDR2 YYNGEE. The CDR3 contains 14 residues. Between the trimmed V and J ends, which lost 2 bases and 5 bases, there was a span of 13 bases. The CDR3 DNA reads as TGTGCCAGCAGCGTCACGGGGAATAAGGAGACCCAGTACTTC. Its protein product is CASSVTGNKETQYF.

This chain connects TRBV12-5 to TRBJ1-1; no clear D. The germline gives CDR1 LGHNT, CDR2 FRNRAP. Trimming shortened V by 3 bases and J by 8 bases, and 10 bases separated the two germline ends. The CDR3 spans 12 residues. The CDR3 loop is CASGFGEGEAFF. The CDR3 nucleotides read TGTGCTAGTGGTTTCGGTGAGGGCGAAGCTTTCTTT.

This clonotype has only a few counts. This chain connects TRBV6-5 to TRBJ1-2; D unclear. Germline CDR1 reads MNHEY; CDR2 reads SVGAGI. V was pared by 0 bases and J by 8 bases, with 10 bases between. CDR3 length: 13 residues. CDR3 DNA: TGTGCCAGCAGTTACTCCGGGGTCGAGGGCTACACCTTC. Protein sequence: CASSYSGVEGYTF.

This clonotype was picked up many times. This rearrangement joins TRBV7-2 to TRBJ2-7; TRBD1 aligns across 11 bases. The CDR3 is made up of 14 amino acids. The ends lost 6 bases at V and 1 base at J; junction bases unmatched: 2. CDR1 and CDR2 (germline): SGHTA, FQGNSA. CDR3 loop: CASRGTGGSYEQYF. CDR3 DNA: TGTGCCAGCAGAGGGACAGGGGGTTCCTACGAGCAGTACTTC.

This clonotype was seen at least ten times. The rearrangement joins TRBV7-2 to TRBJ1-1; maybe TRBD1 (5 bases). The CDR3 length is 14 residues. V was shortened by 6 bases and J by 1 base, with 12 bases between the two germline ends. Looked up from germline, CDR1 is SGHTA and CDR2 is FQGNSA. The CDR3 sequence: CASSLQGRNTEAFF. In nucleotides, the CDR3 is TGTGCCAGCAGTTTGCAGGGAAGGAACACTGAAGCTTTCTTT. The variable domain in full, with the rest retrieved from reference TRBV7-2 and TRBJ1-1, is GAGVSQSPSNKVTEKGKDVELRCDPISGHTALYWYRQSLGQGLEFLIYFQGNSAPDKSGLPSDRFSAERTGGSVSTLTIQRTQQEDSAVYLCASSLQGRNTEAFFGQGTRLTVV.

CDR3 DNA sequence: TGCGCCAGCAGCTGGACCGGTGGTATCACTGAAGCTTTCTTT. Residues: CASSWTGGITEAFF. V is TRBV5-1 and J is TRBJ1-1; D is uncertain. V was clipped by 3 bases and J by 4 bases, with 13 bases between them. Germline loops: CDR1 SGHRS, CDR2 YFSETQ. The CDR3 length is 14 residues.

This clonotype was seen at least ten times. V is TRBV18 and J is TRBJ1-6; no definite D call. CDR1 is KGHSH, CDR2 LQKENI, per germline. The CDR3 length is 19 residues. Trimming took off 6 bases at V and 0 bases at J, with 21 bases between the two ends. CDR3 residues: CASSRSTGKRSSYNSPLHF. As DNA, the CDR3 is TGTGCCAGCTCCCGTAGTACGGGGAAGAGGAGCTCCTATAATTCACCCCTCCACTTT.

V and J are TRBV20-1 and TRBJ1-1; a weak D match, TRBD1 (5 bases). With 3 bases removed from V and 1 base from J, the gap between germline ends came to 15 bases. The CDR3 length is 15 residues. Germline V lookup: CDR1 DFQATT, CDR2 SNEGSKA (reference sequence). The CDR3 nucleotides read TGCAGTGCTAGGCCTTCAGGGCTGTGGAACACTGAAGCTTTCTTT. Its translation is CSARPSGLWNTEAFF.

The J gene is TRBJ1-2, the V gene TRBV5-1, with TRBD1 matching 8 bases. The V segment lost 1 base and the J segment 10 bases; nucleotides outside the gene matches: 6. CDR3 length: 13 residues. Germline V gene data show CDR1 as SGHRS and CDR2 as YFSETQ. In DNA, the CDR3 is TGCGCCAGCAGCTTGTCTGGGACAGGAGACTACACCTTC. Translating gives CASSLSGTGDYTF.

CDR3 coding DNA: TGTGCCAGCTCAAAGGACAGGATGGAGACCCAGTACTTC. It translates to CASSKDRMETQYF. The V and J genes are TRBV18 and TRBJ2-5; 7 nucleotides match TRBD1. Unmatched junction bases numbered 5, after V lost 5 bases and J lost 5 bases. The V gene's germline CDR1 is KGHSH and CDR2 LQKENI. The CDR3 has 13 amino acids. Variable domain in full (rest from reference TRBV18 and TRBJ2-5): NAGVMQNPRHLVRRRGQEARLRCSPMKGHSHVYWYRQLPEEGLKFMVYLQKENIIDESGMPKERFSAEFPKEGPSILRIQQVVRGDSAAYFCASSKDRMETQYFGPGTRLLVL.

The chain couples TRBV9 to TRBJ1-4; 7 bases agree with TRBD1. Unmatched junction bases numbered 11, after V lost 0 bases and J lost 12 bases. The CDR3 sequence is 15 residues long. CDR1 SGDLS and CDR2 YYNGEE come from the germline V gene. The CDR3 is CASSVGQGFWEELFF. The DNA for the CDR3 is TGTGCCAGCAGCGTAGGACAGGGCTTCTGGGAAGAACTGTTTTTT.

This clonotype was counted only a few times. Sequence at one end of the junction differs from germline and may be a read error. The rearrangement uses TRBV7-8 and TRBJ2-5, with D unclear. CDR1 is SGHVS, CDR2 FQNEAQ, per germline. The CDR3 consists of 11 residues. CDR3 sequence (DNA): TGTGCCAGCAGCGCTGGACCCAAGTGGAGCTTC. This translates into CASSAGPKWSF.

This chain links TRBV6-5 with TRBJ2-2; no clear D. The germline gives CDR1 MNHEY, CDR2 SVGAGI. The CDR3 length is 15 residues. V was shortened by 4 bases and J by 1 base, with 10 bases between the two germline ends. The chain's CDR3 is CASSWSSLNTGELFF. In nucleotides, the CDR3 is TGTGCCAGCAGTTGGTCATCTCTGAACACCGGGGAGCTGTTTTTT.

V gene TRBV7-2 combines with J gene TRBJ1-2; D uncertain. Per germline, CDR1 SGHTA and CDR2 FQGNSA. The V end was cut by 7 bases, the J end by 1 base, with 13 bases between. The CDR3 runs to 14 residues. CDR3 in DNA: TGTGCCAGCAAACCTGGCGTGAGTAACTATGGCTACACCTTC. It is translated as CASKPGVSNYGYTF.

A word on this clonotype: Mismatch with germline at one junction end may stem from a read error. This chain's CDR3 is CASSPRGGGVREAQYF. The CDR3 coding sequence is TGTGCCAGCAGCCCCCGGGGAGGGGGCGTTCGAGAGGCCCAGTACTTC. The chain joins TRBV5-6 to TRBJ2-5; D tentatively reads TRBD1 or TRBD2 (7 bases each). CDR1 SGHDT and CDR2 YYEEEE come from the germline V gene. CDR3 length equals 16 residues.

The gene calls are TRBV20-1 and TRBJ2-1; TRBD2 might be the D (5 bases). The J call is in doubt because the DNA end fits TRBJ2-5 better. Per germline, CDR1 DFQATT and CDR2 SNEGSKA (reference sequence). The CDR3 extends over 14 amino acids. DNA for the CDR3: TGCAGTGCTTCTCGAGGGCCCGTGCAAGAGACCCAGTACTTC. Its translation is CSASRGPVQETQYF.

This clonotype was counted a few times. V and J are TRBV29-1 and TRBJ2-1; no clear D gene. Trimming removed 5 bases from V and 7 bases from J, with 15 bases in between. Germline assignment: CDR1 SQVTM and CDR2 ANQGSEA. The CDR3 is 13 amino acids. This CDR3 reads CSVTPRRNNEQFF. In DNA, the CDR3 is TGCAGCGTTACTCCCCGCCGAAATAATGAGCAGTTCTTC.

This clonotype was observed a few times. The chain links TRBV6-1 to TRBJ1-4; 8 nucleotides agree with TRBD1. Germline loops: CDR1 MNHNS, CDR2 SASEGT. The CDR3 has 14 residues. The junction had 6 bases not matched to a gene; V was cut back by 4 bases and J by 8 bases. The CDR3 region has the DNA TGTGCCAGCAGTGCGGCCAGGGGGCGGGAAAAACTGTTTTTT. As protein: CASSAARGREKLFF.

The chain uses TRBV7-3 and TRBJ2-1, with 7 bases identical to TRBD2. Germline lookup yields CDR1 SGHTA and CDR2 FQGTGA. The CDR3 has 13 residues. The J segment lost 5 bases and the V segment lost 5 bases, leaving 3 bases of the junction unmatched. Here the CDR3 reads CASSPLADNEQFF. For the CDR3, the DNA is TGTGCCAGCAGCCCGCTAGCGGACAATGAGCAGTTCTTC.

The V and J genes are TRBV12-3 or TRBV12-4 and TRBJ2-7; D uncertain. CDR3 length: 12 amino acids. Trimming pared 5 bases from V and 6 bases from J, leaving 11 bases between. The CDR3: CASSPDTGEQYF. CDR3 sequence (DNA): TGTGCCAGCAGTCCAGATACGGGCGAGCAGTACTTC.

The chain links TRBV12-3 or TRBV12-4 to TRBJ2-3, with D possibly matching TRBD1 (7 bases). Trimming pared 3 bases from V and 1 base from J, leaving 11 bases between. The CDR3 runs to 15 residues. The CDR3 spells CASSFQGGGTDTQYF. CDR3 DNA: TGTGCCAGCAGTTTCCAGGGGGGAGGCACAGATACGCAGTATTTT.